The 5 T cell receptor beta chains in this list originate from one sample, sequenced in a study of beta chain features in type 1 diabetes. Their antigens are not known. Findings of the study overall: Shortening of TCRB CDR3s, moderate but significant, appeared in all four CD4+ subsets of Type 1 diabetes patients.

The sequenced template was cDNA made from the entire isolated RNA. Repertoires were generated with immunoSEQ multiplex PCR, while TCRdb's copy carries only in-frame clones and drops some. The repertoire holds about 700,000 clones, over 10% seen once, with less than 0.025% in the top ten. The sequencing input was naive CD4+ T cells from blood. All receptors derive from a man aged 18 to 30 with type 1 diabetes.

The table lists this clone with a few counts. In nucleotides, the CDR3 is TGTGCCAGCAGCTTACAACAGGGTGGGAATTCACCCCTCCACTTT. Protein sequence: CASSLQQGGNSPLHF. The rearrangement links TRBV7-2 to TRBJ1-6; the D gene is possibly TRBD1 (6 bases). Germline V CDR1 and CDR2: SGHTA, FQGNSA. V lost 2 bases and J 7 bases, leaving 12 bases between the germline ends. The CDR3 totals 15 residues.

This clone was recorded a few times. This chain links TRBV18 with TRBJ2-5; D possibly corresponds to TRBD1 (5 bases). The CDR3 consists of 14 residues. Trimming shortened V by 1 base and J by 3 bases, and 9 bases separated the two germline ends. Germline V gene lookup returns CDR1 KGHSH and CDR2 LQKENI. CDR3 nucleotides: TGTGCCAGCTCACCACAGGCCAGGGAAGAGACCCAGTACTTC. Its protein product is CASSPQAREETQYF.

V is TRBV7-6 and J is TRBJ1-1, with TRBD1 matching 9 bases. Per germline, CDR1 SGHVS and CDR2 FNYEAQ. The ends lost 5 bases at V and 8 bases at J; junction bases unmatched: 6. This CDR3 contains 13 residues. The CDR3 nucleotides read TGTGCCAGCAGCCCGACAGGGGGAAAGGAAGCTTTCTTT. Translated, it gives CASSPTGGKEAFF.

The V and J genes are TRBV30 and TRBJ2-5, with a weak D call TRBD2 (6 bases). The CDR3 is made up of 14 amino acids. The V end was cut by 2 bases, the J end by 1 base, with 11 bases between. CDR1 and CDR2 (germline): GTSNPN, SVGIG (reference sequence). The DNA of the CDR3 is TGTGCCTGGAGTAGGGGAGGAGGCCAAGAGACCCAGTACTTC. It encodes CAWSRGGGQETQYF.

The chain combines TRBV2 with TRBJ1-6; D might be TRBD1 (5 bases). Germline V gives CDR1 SNHLY, CDR2 FYNNEI. This CDR3 region has 14 residues. The CDR3 spells CAPSEVGGHSPLHF. Here the CDR3 DNA reads TGTGCACCCAGTGAGGTCGGGGGACATTCACCCCTCCACTTT.